Listed below are T cell receptor beta chains from one sample, sequenced in a study of blood T cell repertoires in COVID-19. Repertoires were generated with immunoSEQ multiplex PCR, while TCRdb's copy carries only in-frame clones and drops some. Among 200,000 to 250,000 clones listed, about 90% were seen once. The sequenced sample consisted of peripheral blood. The receptors here all came from a man aged 25-40 years with COVID-19, enrolled during active disease. CDR3s include the opening cysteine and the closing phenylalanine or tryptophan. D genes are given only for firm matches. Only some rows state a clone size, as once, few, many or a class for expanded clones.

clone_size j_call v_call d_call cdr3_nt cdr3_aa
- TRBJ2-3 TRBV29-1 - TGCAGCGTTGAAGATCCTCAGGGCTCCTACGCCACAGATACGCAGTATTTT CSVEDPQGSYATDTQYF
- TRBJ2-5 TRBV7-7 - TGTGCCAGCAGCTTGGGCAGGGCTCAAGAGACCCAGTACTTC CASSLGRAQETQYF
- TRBJ2-7 TRBV19 - TGTGCCAGTTCTACCGGGACTCCCTCGAGCGACGAGCAGTACTTC CASSTGTPSSDEQYF
few TRBJ2-1 TRBV23-1 - TGCGCCAGCAGTCATTCAGGGGACAATGAGCAGTTCTTC CASSHSGDNEQFF
- TRBJ1-3 TRBV2 TRBD1 TGTGCCAGCATAACCGGGACAGGCCTGTTCTCTGGAAACACCATATATTTT CASITGTGLFSGNTIYF
- TRBJ1-4 TRBV2 TRBD1 TGTGCCAGCAGTTCACAGGGGGGACGTGAAAAACTGTTTTTT CASSSQGGREKLFF
- TRBJ2-7 TRBV6-6 - TGTGCCAGCAGCCTGAGATTAGAGCAGTACTTC CASSLRLEQYF
- TRBJ1-2 TRBV28 TRBD1 TGTGCCAGCATCACAGGGGGCGCTCACTATGGCTACACCTTC CASITGGAHYGYTF
- TRBJ1-2 TRBV5-4 - TGTGCCAGCAGCTTGACAGGGACTAACTATGGCTACACCTTC CASSLTGTNYGYTF
- TRBJ1-1 TRBV18 TRBD1 TGTGCCAGCTCACCACTTGCAGGGGGCACGGACACTGAAGCTTTCTTT CASSPLAGGTDTEAFF
- TRBJ2-5 TRBV25-1 TRBD1 TGTGCCAGCAGTCAGGGGGCGCGGGAGACCCAGTACTTC CASSQGARETQYF
- TRBJ1-4 TRBV11-2 - TGTGCCAGCAGCCCCACAGGGTCTAATGAAAAACTGTTTTTT CASSPTGSNEKLFF
- TRBJ2-7 TRBV3-1/TRBV3-2 - TGTGCCAGCAGCCCTTCTTACAGGGTAAACGAGCAGTACTTC CASSPSYRVNEQYF
- TRBJ2-2 TRBV7-6 - TGTGCCAGCAGCGGGCGATCAACCGGGGAGCTGTTTTTT CASSGRSTGELFF
- TRBJ2-1 TRBV4-3 TRBD2 TGCGCCAGCAGCCAAGGGGCTAGCGGGAACTACAATGAGCAGTTCTTC CASSQGASGNYNEQFF
- TRBJ2-5 TRBV19 TRBD1 TGTGCCAGTAGTATCCGACAGGGAGAGTTTGCGGAGACCCAGTACTTC CASSIRQGEFAETQYF
- TRBJ1-5 TRBV19 - TGTGCCAGTAGTCTTCTCAGATCCAGTTATAGCAATCAGCCCCAGCATTTT CASSLLRSSYSNQPQHF
- TRBJ2-2 TRBV19 - TGTGCCAGTAGCTTCGGGGACTCCCGGGAGCTGTTTTTT CASSFGDSRELFF
once TRBJ2-7 TRBV4-3 TRBD1 TGCGCCAGCAGCCAAGGGACAGGGGTGCGAGCCGAGCAGTACTTC CASSQGTGVRAEQYF
- TRBJ1-2 TRBV19 TRBD1 TGTGCCACCCGACAGGGAGGTAGCGATGGCTACACCTTC CATRQGGSDGYTF
- TRBJ1-3 TRBV5-1 - TGCGCCAGCAGCTTGGCGCCGGGTCCTGGAAACACCATATATTTT CASSLAPGPGNTIYF
- TRBJ1-2 TRBV28 - TGTGCCAGCAGCGACAGAAGATATGGCTACACCTTC CASSDRRYGYTF
- TRBJ1-3 TRBV5-6 TRBD1 TGTGCCAGCAGCTTGGCAGGGGGCGCGGGTGCTGGAAACACCATATATTTT CASSLAGGAGAGNTIYF
- TRBJ1-1 TRBV7-3 - TGTGCCAGCAGCTTATCGGTAGTGTTGAACACTGAAGCTTTCTTT CASSLSVVLNTEAFF
- TRBJ2-1 TRBV27 - TGTGCCAGCAGTTTCGGTACCAACAATGAGCAGTTCTTC CASSFGTNNEQFF
- TRBJ1-1 TRBV6-5 TRBD1 TGTGCCAGCAGTCGGACAGGGATCATGAACACTGAAGCTTTCTTT CASSRTGIMNTEAFF
- TRBJ2-1 TRBV18 - TGTGCCAGCTCACCCCTAAGCGAGGGCAGGGGTGAGCAGTTCTTC CASSPLSEGRGEQFF
- TRBJ1-2 TRBV24-1 - TGTGCCACCAGTGATCCTGGACTGGAAAACTATGGCTACACCTTC CATSDPGLENYGYTF
- TRBJ2-7 TRBV7-9 TRBD1 TGTGCCAGCAGCTCGATGATAGGACAGGGGCACTACGAGCAGTACTTC CASSSMIGQGHYEQYF
- TRBJ1-2 TRBV5-1 - TGCGCCAGCAGCTCGCTCGGGGACAATTATGGCTACACCTTC CASSSLGDNYGYTF
- TRBJ1-2 TRBV6-5 TRBD1 TGTGCCAGCAGACAACGACAGGGGCCAAACTATGGCTACACCTTC CASRQRQGPNYGYTF
- TRBJ1-1 TRBV28 - TGTGCCAGCAGTTTATTTCAGGACACTGAAGCTTTCTTT CASSLFQDTEAFF
- TRBJ2-7 TRBV6-2/TRBV6-3 TRBD2 TGTGCCAGCAGTTTTGTTGGGACTAGGTACGAGCAGTACTTC CASSFVGTRYEQYF
- TRBJ1-4 TRBV19 TRBD1 TGTGCCAGTAGTAGACAGGGGGCTATGGAAAAACTGTTTTTT CASSRQGAMEKLFF
few TRBJ1-1 TRBV5-1 TRBD1 TGCGCCAGCAGACAGACAGGGGGCACTGAAGCTTTCTTT CASRQTGGTEAFF
- TRBJ1-5 TRBV9 TRBD1 TGTGCCAGCAGCGGGACAGGGGATAACAATCAGCCCCAGCATTTT CASSGTGDNNQPQHF
- TRBJ2-1 TRBV27 TRBD2 TGTGCCAGCAGTCGCCTGGTAGCGGGAGAGGGGCACAATGAGCAGTTCTTC CASSRLVAGEGHNEQFF
- TRBJ2-7 TRBV25-1 TRBD1 TGTGCCAGCAGTGCAGCCTTTCCGGGACAGGTTTCCTACGAGCAGTACTTC CASSAAFPGQVSYEQYF
- TRBJ1-5 TRBV2 - TGTGCCACCCTAGCGGGGGACGCCAGCAATCAGCCCCAGCATTTT CATLAGDASNQPQHF
- TRBJ1-2 TRBV27 - TGTGCCAGCAGTTTATATGTAAACTATGGCTACACCTTC CASSLYVNYGYTF
- TRBJ1-2 TRBV6-6 TRBD1 TGTGCCAGCAGTTACAGGGACAGGGCAAACTATGGCTACACCTTC CASSYRDRANYGYTF
- TRBJ1-1 TRBV23-1 - TGCGCCAGCAGGACAGATGGGCAGGGATATATTGAGAACACTGAAGCTTTCTTT CASRTDGQGYIENTEAFF
- TRBJ1-5 TRBV12-5 - TGTGCTAGTGGTTTGGTACGGAAACAGGAACAGAGCAATCAGCCCCAGCATTTT CASGLVRKQEQSNQPQHF
- TRBJ1-1 TRBV14 - TGTGCCAGCAGCCCCTGGGAGGGGTATACTGAAGCTTTCTTT CASSPWEGYTEAFF
- TRBJ2-1 TRBV24-1 TRBD2 TGTGCCACCAGTGACTCGGAGGGGCTAGCGGGCCTCACCTACTACAATGAGCAGTTCTTC CATSDSEGLAGLTYYNEQFF
- TRBJ2-7 TRBV9 TRBD2 TGTGCCAGCAGCGTAGCTTCTCTAGCGGGGACCTACGAGCAGTACTTC CASSVASLAGTYEQYF
- TRBJ2-7 TRBV9 TRBD1 TGTGCCAGCAGCTCCGGACAGGGCTTCTACGAGCAGTACTTC CASSSGQGFYEQYF
- TRBJ1-6 TRBV19 - TGTGCCAGTAGTATACGAGGATCACCCCTCCACTTT CASSIRGSPLHF
- TRBJ2-2 TRBV7-2 - TGTGCCAGCAGCTTGGGACTTAACACCGGGGAGCTGTTTTTT CASSLGLNTGELFF
once TRBJ1-1 TRBV19 - TGTGCCAGTAGTATGGCAGGGATCGCCCCGGTGACTGAAGCTTTCTTT CASSMAGIAPVTEAFF
once TRBJ1-5 TRBV29-1 - TGCAGCGTTCAACAGGGTAGGGATCAGCCCCAGCATTTT CSVQQGRDQPQHF
- TRBJ2-5 TRBV11-2 - TGTGCCAGCAGCCCCGACAGGCTTCGGGAGACCCAGTACTTC CASSPDRLRETQYF
once TRBJ1-5 TRBV19 TRBD1 TGTGCCAGTAGTATTTATGGGGACAGGGTGGACCCCAATCAGCCCCAGCATTTT CASSIYGDRVDPNQPQHF
- TRBJ2-1 TRBV5-1 - TGCGCCAGCACGCCGTGGGACTCCAACAATGAGCAGTTCTTC CASTPWDSNNEQFF
once TRBJ2-1 TRBV7-2 - TGTGCCAGCAGCTTAGTGGGCAGGGCGGCACGCAATGAGCAGTTCTTC CASSLVGRAARNEQFF
- TRBJ2-3 TRBV27 TRBD2 TGTGCCAGCAGCCGCCCCGGAGGTAGCGGGCGCCACCGACTTGAGGGGACAGATACGCAGTATTTT CASSRPGGSGRHRLEGTDTQYF